This is a list of T cell receptor beta chains from one sample in a study of blood T cell repertoires in COVID-19. Profiled with immunoSEQ multiplex PCR; TCRdb holds only in-frame clones, not every one. The table has around 140,000 clones, roughly 90% seen once; the top ten hold 2.5% to 3%. The specimen was peripheral blood. These receptors were taken from a human donor with COVID-19, enrolled during active disease. The donor label of this sample is uncertain. The CDR3 runs from the conserved cysteine through the conserved F or W. A D gene is named only where the DNA matches it firmly. Where a row states a size, it is once, few, many or the class of an expanded clone; other rows omit it.

V gene	J gene	clone size	D gene	CDR3 DNA	CDR3 protein
TRBV4-1	TRBJ2-7	NA	NA	TGCGCCAGCAGCCCCGCCAGGCTAATCGGCGAGCAGTACTTC	CASSPARLIGEQYF
TRBV6-6	TRBJ1-3	NA	TRBD1	TGTGCCAGCAGTTATGGGCAGGGGGCGGACACCATATATTTT	CASSYGQGADTIYF
TRBV10-2	TRBJ2-1	NA	TRBD2	TGCGCCAGCAACGTTTTAGCGGGCTCCTACAATGAGCAGTTCTTC	CASNVLAGSYNEQFF
TRBV2	TRBJ1-5	NA	NA	TGTGCCAGCAGTGAAACAGGGTATCAGCCCCAGCATTTT	CASSETGYQPQHF
TRBV4-1	TRBJ2-1	NA	TRBD2	TGCGCCAGCAGCCAAGACGGGGATCCGACTAGCGGGAAATTCAATGAGCAGTTCTTC	CASSQDGDPTSGKFNEQFF
TRBV7-3	TRBJ2-5	NA	NA	TGTGCCAGCAGCTTCGGGGGTATTGAGACCCAGTACTTC	CASSFGGIETQYF
TRBV5-1	TRBJ2-7	NA	NA	TGCGCCAGCAGCTTGGCAGCCGACACCACCTACGAGCAGTACTTC	CASSLAADTTYEQYF
TRBV3-1/TRBV3-2	TRBJ1-5	NA	NA	TGTGCCAGCAGCCAAGATGAGGTGAAGCCCCAGCATTTT	CASSQDEVKPQHF
TRBV11-2	TRBJ1-3	NA	NA	TGTGCCAGCAGCTTAGAGGCCAGGGGTCACACCATATATTTT	CASSLEARGHTIYF
TRBV25-1	TRBJ2-1	NA	NA	TGTGCCAGCAGCACCCCCGGGAGGCGGGGGCCCCACAATGAGCAGTTCTTC	CASSTPGRRGPHNEQFF
TRBV5-1	TRBJ1-1	NA	TRBD1	TGCGCCAGCAGCCCCCGGACAGGCCCGAACACTGAAGCTTTCTTT	CASSPRTGPNTEAFF
TRBV30	TRBJ1-1	NA	TRBD1	TGTGCCTGGAGCTGGACAGGGGTTGGGACTGAAGCTTTCTTT	CAWSWTGVGTEAFF
TRBV14	TRBJ1-2	NA	NA	TGTGCCAGCAGCCTCCGCGCGGCAGTCGGGGGGTACTATGGCTACACCTTC	CASSLRAAVGGYYGYTF
TRBV7-3	TRBJ1-2	NA	TRBD1	TGTGCCAGCAGCCCGACGCCGGACAGGGAGGAATATGGCTACACCTTC	CASSPTPDREEYGYTF
TRBV15	TRBJ1-2	NA	NA	TGTGCCACCAGCAGAGAACGGGTCCCGTCGAACTATGGCTACACCTTC	CATSRERVPSNYGYTF
TRBV20-1	TRBJ2-2	NA	NA	TGCAGTGCTAGTCGGACGGGAAACACCGGGGAGCTGTTTTTT	CSASRTGNTGELFF
TRBV4-1	TRBJ1-1	NA	NA	TGCGCCAGCAGCCAAGATCCCCCGGACTGGAACACTGAAGCTTTCTTT	CASSQDPPDWNTEAFF
TRBV4-1	TRBJ1-1	NA	NA	TGCGCCAGCAGCCAAGATCTTGCAACACCCGGGAGGGCTGAAGCTTTCTTT	CASSQDLATPGRAEAFF
TRBV6-1	TRBJ2-3	NA	TRBD2	TGTGCCAGCAGTGAAGTTTTTCGGGGGGGGGTTGATACGCAGTATTTT	CASSEVFRGGVDTQYF
TRBV12-3/TRBV12-4	TRBJ2-5	NA	NA	TGTGCCAGCACTTCCCGGGCCTCGGGGGCCCAGTACTTC	CASTSRASGAQYF
TRBV27	TRBJ2-7	few	NA	TGTGCCAGCAGTTCCCTTACAGGGAAAGCCTACGAGCAGTACTTC	CASSSLTGKAYEQYF
TRBV13	TRBJ2-7	once	NA	TGTGCCAGCAGCTTAATATCTGGCAGGGCTACCTACGAGCAGTACTTC	CASSLISGRATYEQYF
TRBV4-1	TRBJ2-7	NA	NA	TGCGCCAGCAGCCAAGCCGGGACAAATTACGAGCAGTACTTC	CASSQAGTNYEQYF
TRBV19	TRBJ2-3	NA	TRBD1	TGTGCCAGTAGTATAGGGGACAGGGGTTCCACAGATACGCAGTATTTT	CASSIGDRGSTDTQYF
TRBV7-8	TRBJ1-3	few	NA	TGTGCCAGCAGCTTAAAACTTACCTCTGGAAACACCATATATTTT	CASSLKLTSGNTIYF
TRBV5-1	TRBJ1-2	NA	NA	TGCGCCAGCAGCTTGACGCAGGCCAGTTATGGCTACACCTTC	CASSLTQASYGYTF
TRBV12-3/TRBV12-4	TRBJ2-7	once	NA	TGTGCCAGCAGTTCGGGACATCTGTTGGAGCAGTACTTC	CASSSGHLLEQYF
TRBV6-1	TRBJ1-2	NA	NA	TGTGCCAGCAGTGAATCAGGGCAGCCGAACTATGGCTACACCTTC	CASSESGQPNYGYTF
TRBV3-1/TRBV3-2	TRBJ2-7	NA	TRBD2	TGTGCCAGCAGCCTAGGACTAGCGGGGTTCGAGCAGTACTTC	CASSLGLAGFEQYF
TRBV5-1	TRBJ2-1	NA	NA	TGCGCCAGCAGCCCCAGGGATCTGCATGAGCAGTTCTTC	CASSPRDLHEQFF
TRBV27	TRBJ1-6	NA	NA	TGTGCCAGCACCGCCCGAGGCTATAATTCACCCCTCCACTTT	CASTARGYNSPLHF
TRBV18	TRBJ2-5	NA	TRBD1	TGTGCCAGCTCACCACTACAGGGGAGTTCGGAGACCCAGTACTTC	CASSPLQGSSETQYF
TRBV19	TRBJ2-7	NA	NA	TGTGCCAGTAGTATAGATATGGCACGGGGTACCTACGAGCAGTACTTC	CASSIDMARGTYEQYF
TRBV5-4	TRBJ2-3	NA	NA	TGTGCCAGCAGCTTGGTGGGGCGCGGGATCCCAGATACGCAGTATTTT	CASSLVGRGIPDTQYF
TRBV24-1	TRBJ2-7	NA	TRBD1	TGTGCCACCAGTGACCCGGACAGGGCGTACGAGCAGTACTTC	CATSDPDRAYEQYF
TRBV3-1/TRBV3-2	TRBJ2-7	NA	NA	TGTGCCAGCAGCCAAGTCCCCGGGAGTAACTACGAGCAGTACTTC	CASSQVPGSNYEQYF
TRBV3-1/TRBV3-2	TRBJ1-2	NA	TRBD1	TGTGCCAGCAGCCAGGCCTCCACAGGGGGCTTGCTCTACACCTTC	CASSQASTGGLLYTF
TRBV5-1	TRBJ2-3	NA	TRBD2	TGCGCCAGCAGCTTGGTGGCTAGCGGGAGGACAGATACGCAGTATTTT	CASSLVASGRTDTQYF
TRBV21-1	TRBJ2-7	NA	NA	TGTGCCCCAGCGTGGGGGGACTACGAGCAGTACTTC	CAPAWGDYEQYF
TRBV7-6	TRBJ1-1	NA	NA	TGTGCCAGCAGTGGAGGCACTGAAGCTTTCTTT	CASSGGTEAFF
TRBV5-1	TRBJ2-7	NA	NA	TGCGCCAGCAGCTTTTACTACGAGCAGTACTTC	CASSFYYEQYF
TRBV6-5	TRBJ1-4	NA	NA	TGTGCCAGCACCGGGGACTACGGTAATGAAAAACTGTTTTTT	CASTGDYGNEKLFF
TRBV18	TRBJ2-7	NA	TRBD1	TGTGCCAGCTCCCCGGGACAGAGCTCCTACGAGCAGTACTTC	CASSPGQSSYEQYF
TRBV6-5	TRBJ2-2	NA	TRBD2	TGTGCCAGCAGTTACGGGAGGGACACCGGGGAGCTGTTTTTT	CASSYGRDTGELFF